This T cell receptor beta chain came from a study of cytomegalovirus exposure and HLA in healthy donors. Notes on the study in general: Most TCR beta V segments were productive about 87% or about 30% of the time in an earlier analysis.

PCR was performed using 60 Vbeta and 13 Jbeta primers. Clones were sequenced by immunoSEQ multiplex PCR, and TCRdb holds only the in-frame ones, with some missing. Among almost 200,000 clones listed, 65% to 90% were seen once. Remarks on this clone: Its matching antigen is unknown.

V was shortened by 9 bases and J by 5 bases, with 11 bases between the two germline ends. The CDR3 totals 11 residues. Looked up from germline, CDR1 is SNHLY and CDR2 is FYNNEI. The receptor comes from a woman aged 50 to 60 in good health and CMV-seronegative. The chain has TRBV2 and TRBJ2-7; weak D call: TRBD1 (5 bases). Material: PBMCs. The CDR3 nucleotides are TGTGCCAGTGACCCAGGGAACGAGCAGTACTTC. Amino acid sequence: CASDPGNEQYF.